This TCR beta chain is drawn from a study of OX40 agonist ivuxolimab in advanced cancers. About the study: Earlier treatment with anti-PD-1, anti-PD-L1 or anti-CTLA-4 was permitted, and approximately 38% had received some. Of the patients, three showed partial responses, one with hepatocellular carcinoma and two with cutaneous melanoma.

The assay was immunoSEQ multiplex PCR, and TCRdb's table has in-frame clones only and misses some. The data show about 46,000 clones, 87% seen once. CDR3 length: 14 amino acids. Trimming took 0 bases from V and 6 from J, leaving 8 bases between them. The germline CDR1 and CDR2 sequences are MGHDK and SYGVNS. Sequenced here: CD4+ or CD8+ T cells sorted from blood, sampled in a trial of the OX40 agonist ivuxolimab. This sequence originates from an adult with an advanced solid tumor such as melanoma, head and neck, liver or kidney cancer. The rearrangement links TRBV25-1 to TRBJ1-4; a weak D match, TRBD1 (5 bases). The CDR3 is CASSEYDSYEKLFF. The DNA of the CDR3 is TGTGCCAGCAGTGAATATGACAGCTATGAAAAACTGTTTTTT.